This TCR beta chain was found in a study of T cell changes during pregnancy in multiple sclerosis. Produced via immunoSEQ multiplex PCR; TCRdb's table is partial and in-frame only. The repertoire includes approximately 83,000 clones, about 93% of them detected once, and approximately 4.7% sits in the top ten. This specimen consisted of peripheral blood, obtained in the first trimester of pregnancy. The TCR sequence derives from a female donor with multiple sclerosis, enrolled in a pregnancy study.

CDR3 bases: TGTGCCATCAGTGGAAGGCAGGGCCCCTACGAGCAGTACTTC. It translates to CAISGRQGPYEQYF. J is TRBJ2-7 and V is TRBV10-3; D might be TRBD1 (5 bases). This CDR3 has 14 residues. Trimming stripped 4 bases from V and 2 bases from J, with 12 bases between. CDR1 ENHRY and CDR2 SYGVKD come from the germline V gene.